One sample yielded the 5 T cell receptor beta chains listed below, sequenced in a study of blood T cell repertoires in COVID-19. Sequencing was performed with immunoSEQ multiplex PCR; in TCRdb, only in-frame clones are kept and a portion is missing. Of around 47,000 clones in the sample, about nine tenths are singletons; the top ten hold approximately 8.8%. The source material was peripheral blood. Receptors were obtained from a man older than 75 with active or convalescent COVID-19.

The CDR3 sequence: CASSTTGGADGYTF. CDR3 sequence (DNA): TGTGCCAGCAGCACAACAGGGGGCGCGGATGGCTACACCTTC. The V and J genes are TRBV9 and TRBJ1-2, with 9 bases lining up with TRBD1. There are 14 residues in the CDR3. V was clipped by 4 bases and J by 6 bases; unmatched bases: 7. Germline-derived CDR1 and CDR2 are SGDLS and YYNGEE.

The rearrangement joins TRBV6-5 to TRBJ1-3; D may be TRBD1 (5 bases). V lost 2 bases, J lost 0 bases, and 11 bases lay in between. Germline CDR1 is MNHEY and CDR2 is SVGAGI. This CDR3 is built from 16 residues. The CDR3 region is CASSYKGYPSGNTIYF. CDR3 nucleotides: TGTGCCAGCAGTTACAAGGGGTACCCCTCTGGAAACACCATATATTTT.

This sequence joins TRBV13 and TRBJ2-3, with 13 bases aligning to TRBD2. Germline CDR1 PRHDT, CDR2 FYEKMQ (reference sequence). The CDR3 contains 17 residues. Germline trimming cut 4 bases from V and 4 bases from J; bases unmatched to any gene: 8. The DNA for the CDR3 is TGTGCCAGCAGCTCGTTACTAGCGGGGGGGCAATCAGATACGCAGTATTTT. Protein sequence: CASSSLLAGGQSDTQYF.

V is TRBV7-2 and J is TRBJ2-1; 7 nucleotides agree with TRBD2. The CDR3 length is 17 residues. The V and J ends lost 2 bases and 0 bases, in that order; junction bases with no gene match: 7. CDR1 is SGHTA and CDR2 is FQGNSA in the germline V gene. The CDR3 is CASSLSLRESSYNEQFF. The CDR3 DNA reads TGTGCCAGCAGCTTATCGCTGCGGGAGAGCTCCTACAATGAGCAGTTCTTC.

This rearrangement joins TRBV3-1 (or the pseudogene TRBV3-2) to TRBJ2-2; 7 bases line up with TRBD1. Trimming at V came to 1 base and at J to 2 bases, leaving 4 bases not matched to a gene. The CDR3 extends over 16 amino acids. Germline-derived CDR1 and CDR2 are LGHDT and YNNKEL (reference sequence). CDR3 nucleotide sequence: TGTGCCAGCAGCCAAGGGGTAGGGGGCAACACCGGGGAGCTGTTTTTT. Its translation: CASSQGVGGNTGELFF.